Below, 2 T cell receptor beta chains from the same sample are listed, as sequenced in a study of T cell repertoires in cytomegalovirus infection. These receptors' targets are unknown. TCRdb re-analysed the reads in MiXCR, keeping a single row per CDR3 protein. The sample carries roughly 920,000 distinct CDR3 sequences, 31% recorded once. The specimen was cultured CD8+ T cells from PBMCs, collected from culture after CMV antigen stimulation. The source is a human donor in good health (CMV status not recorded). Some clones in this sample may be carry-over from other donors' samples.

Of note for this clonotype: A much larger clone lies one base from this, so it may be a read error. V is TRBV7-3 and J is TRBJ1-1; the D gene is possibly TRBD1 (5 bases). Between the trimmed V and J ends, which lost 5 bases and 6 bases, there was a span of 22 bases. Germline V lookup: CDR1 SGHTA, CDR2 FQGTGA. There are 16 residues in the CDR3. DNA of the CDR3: TGTGCCAGCAGCCGTTATTTACGGGGGAAGAAGGCTGAAGCTTTCTTT. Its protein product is CASSRYLRGKKAEAFF.

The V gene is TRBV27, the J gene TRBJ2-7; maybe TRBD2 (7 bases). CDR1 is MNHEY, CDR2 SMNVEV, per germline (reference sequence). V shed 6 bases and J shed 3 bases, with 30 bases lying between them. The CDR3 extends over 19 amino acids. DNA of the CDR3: TGTGCCAGCAGCAACATCGGCGGGGGCTACGGGACACCTTTCTACGAGCAGTACGTC. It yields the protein CASSNIGGGYGTPFYEQYV.